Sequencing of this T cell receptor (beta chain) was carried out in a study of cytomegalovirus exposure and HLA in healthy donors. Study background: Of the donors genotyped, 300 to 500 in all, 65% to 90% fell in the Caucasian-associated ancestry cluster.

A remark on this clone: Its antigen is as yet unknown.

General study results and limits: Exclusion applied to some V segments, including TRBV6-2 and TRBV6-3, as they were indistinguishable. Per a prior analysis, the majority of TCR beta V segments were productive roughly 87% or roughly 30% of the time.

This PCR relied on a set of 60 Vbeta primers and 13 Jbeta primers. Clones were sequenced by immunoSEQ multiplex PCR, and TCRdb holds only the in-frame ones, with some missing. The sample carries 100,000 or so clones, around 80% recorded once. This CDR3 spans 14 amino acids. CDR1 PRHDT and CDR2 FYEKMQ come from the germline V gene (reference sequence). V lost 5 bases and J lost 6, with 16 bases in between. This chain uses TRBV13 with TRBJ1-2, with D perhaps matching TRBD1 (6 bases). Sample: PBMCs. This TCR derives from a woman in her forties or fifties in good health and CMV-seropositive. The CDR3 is CASSTLQGIHGYTF. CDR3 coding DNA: TGTGCCAGCAGCACCCTTCAGGGGATCCATGGCTACACCTTC.